One sample yielded the 20 T cell receptor beta chains listed below, sequenced in a study of post-analysis software for immune sequencing data. Study conclusions and caveats: TRBV5-6, TRBV5-1 and TRBV20-1 were among several TRBV segments more frequent in patients than controls.

Unique molecular identifiers were carried by the TCR beta cDNA libraries. TCRdb re-derived calls from the PCR reads in MiXCR, one entry per CDR3 protein. The data show hundreds of thousands of distinct CDR3 sequences, with approximately 39% seen just once and under 9% held by the top ten. Which antigens these TCRs recognize remains unknown. Sequencing was performed on blood. These receptors all stem from a girl aged 2 to 9 with multiple sclerosis.

V is TRBV29-1 and J is TRBJ1-2; D might be TRBD1 (6 bases). Germline V gene lookup returns CDR1 SQVTM and CDR2 ANQGSEA. The CDR3 consists of 12 residues. V was cut by 6 bases and J by 7 bases, with 15 bases left in between. CDR3 sequence reads: CSVAPGQLGYTF. The CDR3 DNA reads as TGCAGCGTCGCACCCGGACAGCTTGGCTACACCTTC.

This chain joins TRBV11-2 and TRBJ2-7; the match to TRBD2 covers 11 bases. The CDR3 totals 17 residues. The V and J ends lost 5 bases and 7 bases, in that order; junction bases with no gene match: 16. Germline CDR1 SGHAT, CDR2 FQNNGV. The CDR3 region is CASSPASGRLAGNEQYF. In DNA form, the CDR3 reads TGTGCCAGCAGCCCGGCTAGCGGGAGGCTCGCCGGCAATGAGCAGTACTTC. Full variable domain (outside the CDR3, taken from reference TRBV11-2 and TRBJ2-7): EAGVAQSPRYKIIEKRQSVAFWCNPISGHATLYWYQQILGQGPKLLIQFQNNGVVDDSQLPKDRFSAERLKGVDSTLKIQPAKLEDSAVYLCASSPASGRLAGNEQYFGPGTRLTVT.

The V call is TRBV20-1, the J call TRBJ1-1, with TRBD1 matching 7 bases. The CDR3 covers 16 residues. CDR1 is DFQATT and CDR2 is SNEGSKA in the germline V gene (reference sequence). The CDR3 DNA is TGCAGAGGACAGGACTATCCAGGGGGGACGACTGCTGAAGCTTTCTTT. This sequence encodes CRGQDYPGGTTAEAFF.

This chain links TRBV7-9 with TRBJ2-3, with 8 bases matching TRBD2. There are 17 residues in the CDR3. V shed 5 bases and J 7 bases; nucleotides not matched to a gene: 17. Germline CDR1 and CDR2: SEHNR and FQNEAQ (reference sequence). As DNA, the CDR3 is TGTGCCAGCAGCCATCCCGCGGGGGGCACAGCACTCAATACGCAGTATTTT. The encoded protein is CASSHPAGGTALNTQYF.

This clonotype turned up a few times. The chain carries TRBV20-1 and TRBJ2-1; 12 bases are shared with TRBD2. With V trimmed by 3 bases and J by 9 bases, 15 bases remained unmatched. Per germline, CDR1 DFQATT and CDR2 SNEGSKA (reference sequence). This CDR3 is 17 amino acids long. In nucleotides, the CDR3 is TGCAGTGCTAGGGATCTAGAGACTAGCGGGAGTTTCATTGAGCAGTTCTTC. Its translation is CSARDLETSGSFIEQFF.

The chain has TRBV20-1 and TRBJ2-1, with TRBD2 matching over 8 bases. CDR3 length: 15 amino acids. From germline, CDR1 is DFQATT and CDR2 SNEGSKA (reference sequence). The V segment lost 3 bases and the J segment 0 bases; nucleotides outside the gene matches: 4. DNA for the CDR3: TGCAGTGCTAGCTTCGCGGGGGGCTCCTACAATGAGCAGTTCTTC. This encodes CSASFAGGSYNEQFF.

This clonotype was counted a few times. This chain uses TRBV13 with TRBJ2-4; 9 bases are shared with TRBD2. The assigned J gene may be wrong: the sequence end matches TRBJ2-7 better. Germline lookup yields CDR1 PRHDT and CDR2 FYEKMQ (reference sequence). The CDR3 loop spans 16 amino acids. The CDR3 DNA is TGTGCCAGCAGCTTAGGTTCGCGGGGGGGCCTGCACGAGCAGTACTTC. Residues: CASSLGSRGGLHEQYF.

The chain employs TRBV28 and TRBJ2-7, with no clear D. Germline CDR1 MDHEN, CDR2 SYDVKM. Trimming left V 6 bases short and J 0 bases short, with 15 bases between. CDR3 length: 15 residues. CDR3 region: CASRAFGTSSYEQYF. DNA for the CDR3: TGTGCCAGCAGGGCCTTCGGCACGTCCTCCTACGAGCAGTACTTC.

The CDR3 region has the DNA TGTGCCAGCAGTTTATTGGACAGCGGATATGGCTACACCTTC. Protein: CASSLLDSGYGYTF. The chain joins TRBV28 to TRBJ1-2; weak D call: TRBD1 (6 bases). V was cut by 1 base and J by 5 bases, with 11 bases left in between. CDR3 length equals 14 residues. Germline V CDR1 and CDR2: MDHEN, SYDVKM.

This chain uses TRBV6-5 with TRBJ1-5; 8 nucleotides agree with TRBD1. Losses at the gene ends were 6 bases for V and 3 bases for J; bases not matched to a gene: 4. Germline CDR1 is MNHEY and CDR2 is SVGAGI. The CDR3 is 14 residues long. The chain's CDR3 is CASRRTGFNQPQHF. The CDR3 bases are TGTGCCAGCAGACGGACAGGGTTCAATCAGCCCCAGCATTTT.

J is TRBJ1-2 and V is TRBV18; D gene unclear. V lost 3 bases and J 5 bases, leaving 7 bases between the germline ends. The germline gives CDR1 KGHSH, CDR2 LQKENI. The CDR3 totals 12 residues. The CDR3 here is CASSPETYGYTF. CDR3 DNA sequence: TGTGCCAGCTCACCCGAGACATATGGCTACACCTTC.

The chain combines TRBV5-5 with TRBJ2-1; D may be TRBD1 (5 bases). Germline values: CDR1 SGHKS, CDR2 YYEKEE (reference sequence). The CDR3 is made up of 15 amino acids. V was trimmed by 1 base and J by 2 bases, leaving 10 bases between them. The CDR3 DNA follows: TGTGCCAGCAGCTTGTATCAGGGCCCCTACAATGAGCAGTTCTTC. It translates to CASSLYQGPYNEQFF.

This clonotype has only one observation. The chain couples TRBV19 to TRBJ2-1, with a tentative D call TRBD2 (7 bases). The CDR3 has 14 amino acids. V was trimmed by 7 bases and J by 7 bases, leaving 17 bases between them. Germline values: CDR1 LNHDA, CDR2 SQIVND (reference sequence). The CDR3 DNA follows: TGTGCCAGTATCAGGGGTAGTAGCGGGAATGAGCAGTTCTTC. This translates into CASIRGSSGNEQFF. Together with reference TRBV19 and TRBJ2-1, the CDR3 gives the full variable domain: DGGITQSPKYLFRKEGQNVTLSCEQNLNHDAMYWYRQDPGQGLRLIYYSQIVNDFQKGDIAEGYSVSREKKESFPLTVTSAQKNPTAFYLCASIRGSSGNEQFFGPGTRLTVL.

This clonotype showed up just once. This chain links TRBV7-9 with TRBJ2-1; TRBD2 might be the D (5 bases). This CDR3 is 16 amino acids long. CDR1 and CDR2 from the germline V gene are SEHNR and FQNEAQ (reference sequence). Between the trimmed V and J ends, which lost 2 bases and 5 bases, there was a span of 16 bases. CDR3 bases: TGTGCCAGCAGCTTATTAGGGAGCCGGATAAACAATGAGCAGTTCTTC. Protein sequence: CASSLLGSRINNEQFF.

In nucleotides, the CDR3 is TGCAGTGCTAGAGCTAGCGGGGCCTACAATGAGCAGTTCTTC. It specifies CSARASGAYNEQFF. The chain couples TRBV20-1 to TRBJ2-1; 9 bases map to TRBD2. Germline V gene sequence: CDR1 DFQATT, CDR2 SNEGSKA (reference sequence). V shed 1 base and J 2 bases; nucleotides not matched to a gene: 0. This CDR3 has 14 amino acids.

The rearrangement joins TRBV6-2 or TRBV6-3 to TRBJ2-1; 8 nucleotides align to TRBD1. V shed 4 bases and J 7 bases; nucleotides not matched to a gene: 6. The germline V gene has CDR1 MNHEY and CDR2 SVGEGT. This CDR3 is built from 14 residues. The CDR3 region is CASSSDRDPNEQFF. CDR3 in DNA: TGTGCCAGCAGTTCGGACAGGGACCCTAATGAGCAGTTCTTC.

The chain links TRBV4-3 to TRBJ1-4; no definite D call. CDR1 is LGHNA, CDR2 YSLEER, per germline. The CDR3 length is 16 residues. With 1 base removed from V and 3 bases from J, the gap between germline ends came to 12 bases. The CDR3 coding sequence is TGCGCCAGCAGCCAAGTCGCCGGGCCTCCTAATGAAAAACTGTTTTTT. The encoded protein is CASSQVAGPPNEKLFF.

The rearrangement links TRBV10-1 to TRBJ2-3; 9 bases are shared with TRBD1. This CDR3 spans 18 amino acids. V shed 3 bases and J 1 base; nucleotides not matched to a gene: 11. Germline lookup yields CDR1 WNHNN and CDR2 SYGVQD (reference sequence). The CDR3 sequence: CASSDTGGLGGGTDTQYF. CDR3 nucleotide sequence: TGCGCCAGCAGTGATACAGGGGGCTTGGGGGGTGGCACAGATACGCAGTATTTT.

The CDR3 region is CASSWTGGPGEQFF. CDR3 in DNA: TGTGCCAGCAGCTGGACGGGGGGGCCGGGTGAGCAGTTCTTC. The genes are TRBV7-9 and TRBJ2-1; 8 nucleotides align to TRBD2. The CDR3 runs 14 residues. V was clipped by 4 bases and J by 9 bases; unmatched bases: 8. Germline V gene data show CDR1 as SEHNR and CDR2 as FQNEAQ (reference sequence).

This chain joins TRBV12-3 or TRBV12-4 and TRBJ1-1; D is unresolved. This CDR3 has 13 amino acids. Trimming stripped 3 bases from V and 4 bases from J, with 9 bases between. This chain's CDR3 is CASSFPDVTEAFF. The DNA of the CDR3 is TGTGCCAGCAGTTTCCCGGATGTCACTGAAGCTTTCTTT.